A selection of T cell receptor beta chains follows, all from one sample in a study of T cell responses to AZD1222 COVID-19 vaccine. Clones were sequenced by immunoSEQ multiplex PCR, and TCRdb holds only the in-frame ones, with some missing. The profile shows about 190,000 clones, about 89% of them singletons. The sample in question was peripheral blood, obtained on day 0 of MenACWY control vaccination. These receptors originate from an adult in good health. The CDR3 runs from the conserved cysteine through the conserved F or W. Each record gives: clone size, V gene, J gene, D gene, CDR3 protein, CDR3 DNA. The D gene is left open where the match is weak. For some rows the clone size is stated as once, few or many, or as a class when expanded; others skip it.

>NA|TRBV6-5|TRBJ2-2|NA
CASRLDTGGELFF
TGTGCCAGCAGGTTGGACACTGGCGGGGAGCTGTTTTTT
>NA|TRBV5-1|TRBJ2-5|TRBD2
CASSQTSGEETQYF
TGCGCCAGCAGCCAGACTAGCGGGGAGGAGACCCAGTACTTC
>NA|TRBV10-3|TRBJ1-4|NA
CAISGDNTSGNEKLFF
TGTGCCATCAGTGGGGACAATACTTCGGGTAATGAAAAACTGTTTTTT
>NA|TRBV12-3/TRBV12-4|TRBJ2-7|NA
CASRSGFEQYF
TGTGCCAGCAGGTCAGGGTTCGAGCAGTACTTC
>few|TRBV25-1|TRBJ1-2|NA
CASSEYENYGYTF
TGTGCCAGCAGTGAATATGAGAACTATGGCTACACCTTC
>NA|TRBV6-1|TRBJ1-3|NA
CASSDPLKGIYF
TGTGCCAGCAGTGACCCGCTTAAAGGGATATATTTT
>NA|TRBV4-1|TRBJ1-1|NA
CASSPQAHGLNTEAFF
TGCGCCAGCAGCCCCCAGGCCCACGGTCTGAACACTGAAGCTTTCTTT
>NA|TRBV11-2|TRBJ2-7|NA
CASSLGPFSSYEQYF
TGTGCCAGCAGCTTAGGTCCATTTAGCTCCTACGAGCAGTACTTC
>NA|TRBV25-1|TRBJ2-3|NA
CASSDGYTDTQYF
TGTGCCAGCAGTGATGGCTACACAGATACGCAGTATTTT
>NA|TRBV3-1/TRBV3-2|TRBJ1-2|NA
CASSQEGQPDGYTF
TGTGCCAGCAGCCAAGAAGGCCAGCCCGATGGCTACACCTTC
>NA|TRBV6-5|TRBJ1-1|NA
CASSYSRRGGTEAFF
TGTGCCAGCAGTTACTCGCGTAGGGGGGGCACTGAAGCTTTCTTT
>NA|TRBV11-2|TRBJ2-7|TRBD2
CASSLDGREYEQYF
TGTGCCAGCAGCTTAGACGGGAGGGAGTACGAGCAGTACTTC
>once|TRBV9|TRBJ1-2|TRBD1
CASSATGVYGYTF
TGTGCCAGCAGCGCAACAGGGGTCTATGGCTACACCTTC
>NA|TRBV29-1|TRBJ2-1|TRBD2
CSGGREGNEQFF
TGCAGCGGAGGGCGGGAGGGCAATGAGCAGTTCTTC
>NA|TRBV7-9|TRBJ1-4|NA
CASSFRADATNEKLFF
TGTGCCAGCAGCTTTCGTGCGGACGCAACTAATGAAAAACTGTTTTTT
>few|TRBV11-2|TRBJ2-7|NA
CASSGRWQGDEQYF
TGTGCCAGCAGCGGGAGGTGGCAGGGTGACGAGCAGTACTTC
>NA|TRBV2|TRBJ1-1|NA
CASRDGSLGRGTEAFF
TGTGCCAGCAGAGACGGCTCGTTAGGGCGAGGCACTGAAGCTTTCTTT
>NA|TRBV4-2|TRBJ1-4|TRBD1
CASSQEAWTGGEKLFF
TGTGCCAGCAGCCAAGAAGCCTGGACAGGGGGCGAAAAACTGTTTTTT
>NA|TRBV2|TRBJ2-3|TRBD1
CASSEARTGSTDTQYF
TGTGCCAGCAGTGAAGCAAGGACAGGGAGCACAGATACGCAGTATTTT
>once|TRBV13|TRBJ1-1|NA
CASSYKNTEAFF
TGTGCCAGCAGCTATAAGAACACTGAAGCTTTCTTT
>NA|TRBV6-2/TRBV6-3|TRBJ1-2|NA
CASSPAVGRAGGYTF
TGTGCCAGCAGCCCCGCGGTGGGCAGGGCAGGGGGCTACACCTTC
>NA|TRBV19|TRBJ2-7|NA
CAAGPAGYEQYF
TGTGCCGCGGGACCTGCGGGCTACGAGCAGTACTTC